These T cell receptor beta chains were read from a single sample in a study of preoperative IRX-2 immunotherapy in early breast cancer. Assay: immunoSEQ multiplex PCR; the TCRdb copy retains only in-frame clones and omits some. The sample has about 42,000 clones, 60% to 85% seen once. The sample was tumor tissue, taken after IRX-2 immunotherapy. The receptors originated from a human donor with breast cancer. CDR3s include the opening cysteine and the closing phenylalanine or tryptophan. The D gene is left open where the match is weak. Clone size is given for some rows only: seen once, a few or many times, or a class if the clone is expanded.

D gene	clone size	V gene	J gene	CDR3 protein	CDR3 DNA
TRBD1	-	TRBV6-8	TRBJ2-3	CASSERTGGGSTDTQYF	TGTGCCAGCAGTGAGAGGACAGGGGGAGGAAGCACAGATACGCAGTATTTT
TRBD1	few	TRBV19	TRBJ2-7	CASREPGTGGEQYF	TGTGCCAGTAGGGAACCCGGGACAGGGGGCGAGCAGTACTTC
-	-	TRBV19	TRBJ1-4	CASSILTGGEKLFF	TGTGCCAGTAGTATCCTTACAGGAGGCGAAAAACTGTTTTTT
-	-	TRBV11-3	TRBJ2-2	CASNPAAEMNTGELFF	TGTGCCAGCAACCCGGCTGCCGAGATGAACACCGGGGAGCTGTTTTTT
-	-	TRBV6-8	TRBJ2-3	CASSYSRGASTDTQYF	TGTGCCAGCAGTTACTCGAGGGGAGCTAGCACAGATACGCAGTATTTT
-	-	TRBV6-8	TRBJ2-5	CASSSTNSPQETQYF	TGTGCCAGCAGTTCGACAAACTCCCCCCAAGAGACCCAGTACTTC
-	-	TRBV10-1	TRBJ1-6	CARGFGGRRVRTPLHF	TGCGCCAGGGGTTTTGGGGGCCGGAGGGTGAGGACACCCCTCCACTTT
-	once	TRBV10-3	TRBJ2-2	CAISESGTGELFF	TGTGCCATCAGTGAGTCGGGGACCGGGGAGCTGTTTTTT
-	few	TRBV7-6	TRBJ1-1	CASSLPGVNTEAFF	TGTGCCAGCAGCTTACCGGGGGTAAACACTGAAGCTTTCTTT
TRBD2	-	TRBV25-1	TRBJ2-1	CASSGMEAGGFNEQFF	TGTGCCAGCAGTGGAATGGAAGCGGGAGGGTTCAATGAGCAGTTCTTC
TRBD1	-	TRBV7-7	TRBJ1-6	CASSLTNDRGRSPLHF	TGTGCCAGCAGCTTAACAAATGACAGGGGGCGATCACCCCTCCACTTT
TRBD1	-	TRBV11-3	TRBJ2-1	CASSLTGGVEEQFF	TGTGCCAGCAGCTTAACAGGGGGCGTTGAGGAGCAGTTCTTC
-	-	TRBV30	TRBJ2-4	CAWSGRRGLAKNIQYF	TGTGCCTGGAGTGGGCGTCGGGGTCTAGCCAAAAACATTCAGTACTTC
TRBD1	-	TRBV15	TRBJ1-4	CATRSTGDVNEKLFF	TGTGCCACCAGGTCCACAGGGGACGTGAATGAAAAACTGTTTTTT
-	-	TRBV5-1	TRBJ2-2	CASSRGQNTGELFF	TGCGCCAGCAGCCGCGGACAGAACACCGGGGAGCTGTTTTTT
-	-	TRBV12-5	TRBJ1-5	CASALTDSNQPQHF	TGTGCTAGTGCTTTGACAGATAGCAATCAGCCCCAGCATTTT
-	-	TRBV16	TRBJ1-5	CASSHAASNQPQHF	TGTGCCAGCAGCCACGCGGCCAGCAATCAGCCCCAGCATTTT